This record concerns one T cell receptor beta chain sequence. Clones were sequenced by immunoSEQ multiplex PCR, and TCRdb holds only the in-frame ones, with some missing. The data contain roughly 100,000 clones, 80% to 90% of them singletons. Trimming removed 6 bases at V and 8 bases at J, with 13 bases between. Germline values: CDR1 LNHDA, CDR2 SQIVND (reference sequence). The CDR3 is made up of 12 amino acids. The sample belongs to a study of T cell responses to AZD1222 COVID-19 vaccine. The origin of this receptor is an adult in good health. J is TRBJ1-2 and V is TRBV19; D remains unclear. The sequences come from peripheral blood, collected on day 0 of AZD1222 vaccination. CDR3 loop: CASRFVTMGYTF. In DNA, the CDR3 is TGTGCCAGTAGATTCGTGACGATGGGCTACACCTTC.